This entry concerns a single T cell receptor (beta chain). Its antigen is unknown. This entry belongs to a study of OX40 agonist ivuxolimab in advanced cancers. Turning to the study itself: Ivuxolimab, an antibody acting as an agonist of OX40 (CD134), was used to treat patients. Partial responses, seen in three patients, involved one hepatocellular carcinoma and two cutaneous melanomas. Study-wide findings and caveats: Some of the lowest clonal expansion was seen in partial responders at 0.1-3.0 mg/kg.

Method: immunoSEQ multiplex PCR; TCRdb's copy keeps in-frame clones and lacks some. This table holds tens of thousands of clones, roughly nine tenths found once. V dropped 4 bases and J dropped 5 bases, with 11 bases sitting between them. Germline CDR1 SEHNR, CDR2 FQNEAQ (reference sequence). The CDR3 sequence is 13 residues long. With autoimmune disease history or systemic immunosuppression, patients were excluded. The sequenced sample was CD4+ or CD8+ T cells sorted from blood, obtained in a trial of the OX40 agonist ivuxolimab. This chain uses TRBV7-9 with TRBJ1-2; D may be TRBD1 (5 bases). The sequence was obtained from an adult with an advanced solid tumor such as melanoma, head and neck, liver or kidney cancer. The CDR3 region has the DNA TGTGCCAGCAGCTCCAGACAGCGATATGGCTACACCTTC. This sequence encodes CASSSRQRYGYTF.